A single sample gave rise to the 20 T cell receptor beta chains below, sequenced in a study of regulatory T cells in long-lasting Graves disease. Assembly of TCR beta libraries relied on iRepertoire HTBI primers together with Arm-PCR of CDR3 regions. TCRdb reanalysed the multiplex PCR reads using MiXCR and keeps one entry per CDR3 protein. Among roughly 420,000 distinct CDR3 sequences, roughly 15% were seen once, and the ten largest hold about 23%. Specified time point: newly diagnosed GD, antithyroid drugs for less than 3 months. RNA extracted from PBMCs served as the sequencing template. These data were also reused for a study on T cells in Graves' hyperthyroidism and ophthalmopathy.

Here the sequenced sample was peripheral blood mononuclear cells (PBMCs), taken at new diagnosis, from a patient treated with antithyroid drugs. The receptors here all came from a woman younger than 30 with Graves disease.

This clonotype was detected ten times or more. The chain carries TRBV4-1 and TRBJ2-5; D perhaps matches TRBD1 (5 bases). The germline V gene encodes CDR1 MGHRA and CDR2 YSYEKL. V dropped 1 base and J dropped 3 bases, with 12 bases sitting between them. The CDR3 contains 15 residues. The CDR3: CASSQVSTGKETQYF. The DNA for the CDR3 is TGCGCCAGCAGCCAAGTTAGTACAGGAAAAGAGACCCAGTACTTC.

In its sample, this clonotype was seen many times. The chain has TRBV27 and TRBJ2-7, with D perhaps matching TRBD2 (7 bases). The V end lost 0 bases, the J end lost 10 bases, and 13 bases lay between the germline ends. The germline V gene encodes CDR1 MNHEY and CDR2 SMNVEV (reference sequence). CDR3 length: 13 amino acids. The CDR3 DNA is TGTGCCAGCAGTTTATCATGGGGGGGGGCCCAGTACTTC. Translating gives CASSLSWGGAQYF.

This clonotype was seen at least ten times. The CDR3 reads CSAINPSGTYEQYF. In DNA, the CDR3 is TGCAGTGCCATAAATCCATCGGGAACCTACGAGCAGTACTTC. The chain links TRBV20-1 to TRBJ2-7; perhaps TRBD2 as D (5 bases). V lost 6 bases, J lost 2 bases, and 17 bases lay in between. The germline gives CDR1 DFQATT, CDR2 SNEGSKA (reference sequence). CDR3 length: 14 residues.

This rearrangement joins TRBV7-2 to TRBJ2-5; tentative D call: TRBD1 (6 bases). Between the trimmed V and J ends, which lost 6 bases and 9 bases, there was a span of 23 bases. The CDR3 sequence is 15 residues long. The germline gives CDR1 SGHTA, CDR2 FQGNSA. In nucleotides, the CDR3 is TGTGCCAGCAGTGTGGGAAAGGGGGTATTGGAGGCCCAGTACTTC. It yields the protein CASSVGKGVLEAQYF. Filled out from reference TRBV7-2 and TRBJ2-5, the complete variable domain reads GAGVSQSPSNKVTEKGKDVELRCDPISGHTALYWYRQSLGQGLEFLIYFQGNSAPDKSGLPSDRFSAERTGGSVSTLTIQRTQQEDSAVYLCASSVGKGVLEAQYFGPGTRLLVL.

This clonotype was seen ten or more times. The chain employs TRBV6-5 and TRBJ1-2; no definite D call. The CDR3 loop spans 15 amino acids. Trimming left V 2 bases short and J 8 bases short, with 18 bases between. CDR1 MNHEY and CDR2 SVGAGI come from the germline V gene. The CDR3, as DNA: TGTGCCAGCAGTTACAGCGGACCGATAGGCCGGGGCTACACCTTC. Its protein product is CASSYSGPIGRGYTF.

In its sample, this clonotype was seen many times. The DNA of the CDR3 is TGTGCCAGCAGTCCAGAAGGGTTAGAGCAGTACTTC. Encoded protein: CASSPEGLEQYF. This chain uses TRBV12-3 or TRBV12-4 with TRBJ2-7; D unresolved. The CDR3 length is 12 residues. The V gene lost 5 bases and the J gene lost 7 bases, with 12 bases spanning the gap.

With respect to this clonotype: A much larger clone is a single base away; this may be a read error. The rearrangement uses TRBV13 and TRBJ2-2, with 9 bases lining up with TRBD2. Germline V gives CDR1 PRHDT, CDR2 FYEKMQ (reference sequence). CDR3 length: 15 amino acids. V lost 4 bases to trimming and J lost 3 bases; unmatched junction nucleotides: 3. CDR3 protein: CASSSAGGDTGELFF. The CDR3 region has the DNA TGTGCCAGCAGCTCAGCGGGAGGAGACACCGGGGAGCTGTTTTTT.

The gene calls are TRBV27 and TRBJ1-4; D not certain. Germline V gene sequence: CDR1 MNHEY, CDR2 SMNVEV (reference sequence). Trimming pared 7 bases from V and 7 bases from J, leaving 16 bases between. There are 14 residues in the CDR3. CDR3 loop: CASNRGGRGEKLFF. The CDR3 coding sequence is TGTGCCAGCAACCGAGGCGGGCGCGGTGAAAAACTGTTTTTT.

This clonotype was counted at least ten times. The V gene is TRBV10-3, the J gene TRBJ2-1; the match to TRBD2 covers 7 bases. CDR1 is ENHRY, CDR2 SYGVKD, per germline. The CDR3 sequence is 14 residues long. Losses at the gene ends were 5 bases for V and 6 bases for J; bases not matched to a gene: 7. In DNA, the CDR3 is TGTGCCATCAGTTCAGGACTAGGGTCCAATGAGCAGTTCTTC. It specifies CAISSGLGSNEQFF.

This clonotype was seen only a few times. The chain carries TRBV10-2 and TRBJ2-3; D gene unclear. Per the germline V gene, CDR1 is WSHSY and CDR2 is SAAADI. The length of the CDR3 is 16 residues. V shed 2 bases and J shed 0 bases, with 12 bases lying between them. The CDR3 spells CASSEPRQPSTDTQYF. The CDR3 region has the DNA TGCGCCAGCAGTGAGCCCCGGCAACCAAGCACAGATACGCAGTATTTT.

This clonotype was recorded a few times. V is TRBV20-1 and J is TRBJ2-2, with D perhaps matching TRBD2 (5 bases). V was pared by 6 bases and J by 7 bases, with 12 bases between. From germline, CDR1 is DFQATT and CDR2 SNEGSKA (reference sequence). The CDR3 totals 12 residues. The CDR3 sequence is CSAPDSNGELFF. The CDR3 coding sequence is TGCAGTGCCCCGGACTCAAACGGGGAGCTGTTTTTT.

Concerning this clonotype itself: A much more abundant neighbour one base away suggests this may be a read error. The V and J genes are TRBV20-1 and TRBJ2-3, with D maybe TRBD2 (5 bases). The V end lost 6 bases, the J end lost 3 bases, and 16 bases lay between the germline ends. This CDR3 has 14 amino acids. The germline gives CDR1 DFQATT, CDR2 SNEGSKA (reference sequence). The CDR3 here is CSAGLGGRTDTQYF. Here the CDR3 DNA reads TGCAGTGCCGGCCTAGGAGGTAGAACAGATACGCAGTATTTT.

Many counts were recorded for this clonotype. The CDR3 DNA reads TGTGCCATCAGTCTCGGGGGAACTGACACAGATACGCAGTATTTT. This encodes CAISLGGTDTDTQYF. The chain carries TRBV10-3 and TRBJ2-3, with D possibly matching TRBD2 (6 bases). This CDR3 is built from 15 residues. Germline V gene sequence: CDR1 ENHRY, CDR2 SYGVKD. V dropped 5 bases and J dropped 2 bases, with 14 bases sitting between them.

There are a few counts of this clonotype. Written as DNA, the CDR3 is TGCAGTGCTCCGCCGGGACTAGCAGGGGAGACCCAGTACTTC. Protein sequence: CSAPPGLAGETQYF. The chain links TRBV20-1 to TRBJ2-5; 9 bases are shared with TRBD2. There are 14 residues in the CDR3. Germline CDR1 and CDR2: DFQATT and SNEGSKA (reference sequence). The junction had 9 bases not matched to a gene; V was cut back by 5 bases and J by 5 bases.

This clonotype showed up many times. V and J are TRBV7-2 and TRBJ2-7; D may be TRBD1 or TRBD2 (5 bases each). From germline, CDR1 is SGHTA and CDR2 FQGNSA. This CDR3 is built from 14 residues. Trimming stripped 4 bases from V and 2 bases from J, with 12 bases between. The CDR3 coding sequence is TGTGCCAGCAGCTGGGACCTCCAAACCTACGAGCAGTACTTC. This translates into CASSWDLQTYEQYF.

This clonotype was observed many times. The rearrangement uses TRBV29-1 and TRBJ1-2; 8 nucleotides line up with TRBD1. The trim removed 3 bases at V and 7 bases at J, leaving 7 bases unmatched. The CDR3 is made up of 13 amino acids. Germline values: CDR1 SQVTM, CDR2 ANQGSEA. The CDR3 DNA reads TGCAGCGTTGAGGTTCAGGGGGCGAGTGGCTACACCTTC. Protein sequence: CSVEVQGASGYTF.

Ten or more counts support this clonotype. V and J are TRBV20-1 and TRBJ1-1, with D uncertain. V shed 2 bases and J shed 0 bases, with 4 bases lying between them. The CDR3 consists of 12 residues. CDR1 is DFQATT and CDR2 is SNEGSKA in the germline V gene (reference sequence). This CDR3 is CSARIMNTEAFF. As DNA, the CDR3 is TGCAGTGCTAGAATAATGAACACTGAAGCTTTCTTT.

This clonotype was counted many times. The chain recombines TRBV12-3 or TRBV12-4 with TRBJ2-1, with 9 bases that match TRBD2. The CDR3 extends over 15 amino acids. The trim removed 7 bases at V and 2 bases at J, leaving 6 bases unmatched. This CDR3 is CASTSAGGPYNEQFF. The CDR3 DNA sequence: TGTGCCAGCACCTCTGCGGGAGGGCCCTACAATGAGCAGTTCTTC.

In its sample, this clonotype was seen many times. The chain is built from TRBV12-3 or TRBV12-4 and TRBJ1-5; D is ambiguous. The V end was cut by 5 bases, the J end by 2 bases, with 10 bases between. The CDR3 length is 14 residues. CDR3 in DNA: TGTGCCAGCAGTCTAGGGAGTGGCAATCAGCCCCAGCATTTT. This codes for CASSLGSGNQPQHF.

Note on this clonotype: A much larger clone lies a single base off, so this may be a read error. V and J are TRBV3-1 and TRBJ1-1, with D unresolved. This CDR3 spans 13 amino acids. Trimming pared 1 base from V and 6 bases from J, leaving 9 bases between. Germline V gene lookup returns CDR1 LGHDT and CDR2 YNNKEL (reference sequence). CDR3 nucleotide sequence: TGTGCCAGCAGCCAAGGCGGGAGGTCTGAAGCTTTCTTT. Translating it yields CASSQGGRSEAFF. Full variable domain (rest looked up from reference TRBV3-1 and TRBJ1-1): DTAVSQTPKYLVTQMGNDKSIKCEQNLGHDTMYWYKQDSKKFLKIMFSYNNKELIINETVPNRFSPKSPDKAHLNLHINSLELGDSAVYFCASSQGGRSEAFFGQGTRLTVV.